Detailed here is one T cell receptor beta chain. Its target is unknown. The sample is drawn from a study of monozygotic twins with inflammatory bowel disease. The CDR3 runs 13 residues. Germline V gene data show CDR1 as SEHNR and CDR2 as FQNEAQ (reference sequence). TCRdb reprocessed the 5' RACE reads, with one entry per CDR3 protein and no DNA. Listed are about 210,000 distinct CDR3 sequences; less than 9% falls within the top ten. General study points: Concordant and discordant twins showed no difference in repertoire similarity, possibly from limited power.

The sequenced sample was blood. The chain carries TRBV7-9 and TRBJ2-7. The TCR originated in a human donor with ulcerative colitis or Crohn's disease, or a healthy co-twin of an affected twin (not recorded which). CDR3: CASSLGVTYEQYF.